One and the same sample provided the 8 T cell receptor beta chains below, sequenced in a study of tumor-infiltrating lymphocytes in primary liver carcinoma. Co-extracting RNA and DNA was done with roughly 17-31 mg of unsorted bulk tissue as input. Making TCR beta cDNA involved approximately 510 ng total RNA and a constant-region primer. Three nested multiplex PCR rounds of slightly modified ARM-PCR generated TCR beta libraries. PCR rounds one and two used TRBV1-TRBV30 forward primers with a C-beta reverse primer for approximately 10 cycles each. In TCRdb, the multiplex PCR reads were re-called with MiXCR into one record per CDR3 protein. This table holds about 120,000 distinct CDR3 sequences, around 62% found once. Sequenced sample: liver tumor tissue from sampling region 1. As for subset: tumor region T1, superior pole. These TCRs come from a woman aged 55-70 years with primary liver carcinoma and hepatitis B virus infection.

This clonotype came up many times. The rearrangement joins TRBV4-1 to TRBJ2-1; 11 bases are a match to TRBD2. The V gene end was trimmed by 4 bases and the J gene end by 7 bases; junction bases not matched to a gene: 9. Germline values: CDR1 MGHRA, CDR2 YSYEKL. This CDR3 has 16 residues. Written as DNA, the CDR3 is TGCGCCAGCAGCCCGCGACTAGCGGGATTCGAGAATGAGCAGTTCTTC. Translating it yields CASSPRLAGFENEQFF.

This chain uses TRBV12-3 or TRBV12-4 with TRBJ1-2; D gene ambiguous. V shed 3 bases and J shed 4 bases, with 12 bases lying between them. CDR3 length: 14 amino acids. DNA for the CDR3: TGTGCCAGCAGTTTCGACGGGGATGCCTATGGCTACACCTTC. This translates into CASSFDGDAYGYTF.

Details on this clonotype: A much larger clone differs from this one at a single base, so this may be a read error. The J gene is TRBJ1-1, the V gene TRBV29-1; TRBD1 might be the D (6 bases). From germline, CDR1 is SQVTM and CDR2 ANQGSEA. The CDR3 spans 12 residues. As DNA, the CDR3 is TGCAGCGTCGGACAGTTGAACATTGAAGCTTTCTTT. Amino acid sequence: CSVGQLNIEAFF.

The V gene is TRBV11-3, the J gene TRBJ2-5, with 8 nucleotides matching TRBD2. This CDR3 spans 16 amino acids. From germline, CDR1 is SGHNT and CDR2 YENEEA. V trimming: 2 bases; J trimming: 9 bases; junction bases outside the gene matches: 14. In DNA, the CDR3 is TGTGCCAGCAGCTTATATCCCCTAGCGGGTCCGGAGGCCCAGTACTTC. This encodes CASSLYPLAGPEAQYF.

This clonotype has a count of ten or more. This sequence joins TRBV14 and TRBJ1-1; 9 bases fit TRBD1. Germline V gene data show CDR1 as SGHDN and CDR2 as FVKESK. This CDR3 contains 14 residues. Germline trimming cut 5 bases from V and 2 bases from J; bases unmatched to any gene: 3. This CDR3 reads CASSKGQGNTEAFF. As DNA, the CDR3 is TGTGCCAGCAGCAAGGGACAGGGAAACACTGAAGCTTTCTTT.

Of note for this clonotype: At one end the junction does not follow the germline gene, possibly because of a read error. The rearrangement uses TRBV11-2 and TRBJ2-2, with D perhaps TRBD1 (5 bases). The CDR3 sequence is 17 residues long. The germline CDR1 and CDR2 sequences are SGHAT and FQNNGV. The chain's CDR3 is CASSLDHEGANTGELFF. The DNA for the CDR3 is TGCGCCAGCAGCTTAGACCACGAAGGGGCGAACACCGGGGAGCTGTTTTTT.

A single count supports this clonotype. One end of the junction is discordant with germline, which a read error may explain. This chain links TRBV7-8 with TRBJ1-1; D ambiguous. Germline CDR1 SGHVS, CDR2 FQNEAQ. The CDR3 extends over 13 amino acids. CDR3 sequence reads: CASSRTTVAEVFF. CDR3 nucleotide sequence: TGTGCCAGCAGCCGAACGACGGTGGCTGAAGTTTTCTTT.

A word on this clonotype: A junction boundary mismatches the germline segment, possibly from a read error. This chain uses TRBV4-1 with TRBJ2-7; the D is unclear. Germline V CDR1 and CDR2: MGHRA, YSYEKL. The CDR3 extends over 14 amino acids. DNA for the CDR3: TGCGCCAGCAGCCAACCCAGGATCCCCTACGAGCAGTACTTT. Translated: CASSQPRIPYEQYF.